This TCR beta chain was captured in a study of T cells after posttransplantation cyclophosphamide listed by TCRdb under 2016. General notes on the study: The study tracked T cell repertoire reconstitution by TRB sequencing after myeloablative bone marrow transplantation using posttransplantation cyclophosphamide as GVHD prophylaxis. Samples from roughly 32 PTCy-treated patients, along with samples from around 16 of their related bone marrow donors, underwent antigen receptor sequencing. Because TRA and TRB clonality were tightly correlated in fewer than 10 samples, subsequent TCR analyses were focused on TRB only. In 3 patients, TRB sequencing was also performed on up to roughly 3 more blood samples taken 2 to 5.2 years after transplant, and in 4 patients, pretransplant blood was also TRB-sequenced. Blood from all 34 PTCy patients who had 1-year posttransplant specimens underwent TRB sequencing. Public TRB sequences were queried against a database of over 3,600 sequences associated with responses to pathogens, tumor antigens, self-antigens and alloantigens. What the authors observed across the whole study: Across the 45 patients, TRB clonality was highly associated with recipient CMV seropositivity and CMV reactivation, and diversity with PTCy was similar to that in the CNI/methotrexate controls. The TRB repertoires of T cells infiltrating skin or GI tract showed only limited overlap with the TRB repertoires of T cells in blood. Donor-recipient similarity was low at 1-2 months but increased during the first year, and donor CD8+ memory clones often dominated later blood repertoires.

What this sample's treatment or condition label stands for: high-dose cyclophosphamide on days +3 and +4 as single-agent GVHD prophylaxis. For conditioning, the PTCy patients got busulfan and fludarabine, then a related or unrelated marrow graft, followed by cyclophosphamide on days +3 and +4. PTCy-treated patients came from a prospective multi-institutional clinical trial. Mononuclear cells from peripheral blood and bone marrow were separated by Ficoll-Hypaque density centrifugation and then cryopreserved. Many counts were recorded for this clone. What this receptor recognizes is not known. Nothing much larger sits one base from this clone, and base qualities are not available. The junction shows trimming of 1 base on V and 8 bases on J, and the gene matches do not reach 5 bases of it. Spanning cysteine to phenylalanine, the CDR3 consists of 16 amino acids. Here the CDR3 DNA is all that survives: 48 bases in frame from base 1. The germline V gene gives CDR1 as LGHNA and CDR2 as YNFKEQ.

Genomic DNA was used for TRB sequencing, which was performed with the immunoSEQ assay at survey resolution or with the hsTCRB kit. For the original study's pipeline: The immunoSEQ software was used for initial read processing, and the LymphoSeq R package was used for repertoire analyses. Clonality was computed as 1 minus normalized Shannon entropy, and a Gini coefficient was also calculated for each TRB dataset. Phenotypes of unsorted samples were inferred by mapping TRB sequences from sorted subsets of the recipient or donor onto the same recipient's unsorted samples. Entries here come from immuneACCESS through TCRdb and include only in-frame sequences with V and J called. Some clones fail to appear in such tables; in the studies checked, an unresolved V gene covers under half of the shortfall, and the cause of the remainder is unknown. The V and J calls and the clone size are those of that table, but D and trimming were determined from the DNA. With roughly 5,400 clones recorded, this sample contains no clone counted only once. Of the sample, roughly a sixth is held by the ten largest clones.

This sample comprised PBMCs, obtained after allogeneic stem cell transplant with posttransplant cyclophosphamide. The sequence is built from TRBV4-2 and TRBJ2-1; 13 bases in the middle match TRBD2. This clonotype was obtained from a female patient in her 30s who received an allogeneic stem cell transplant from an unrelated donor, was CMV-positive, and had acute and chronic GVHD. Because of the transplant, the T cells may be the graft donor's rather than the patient's own. This receptor carries the CDR3 CASSQGGLAGVDEQFF. The nucleotides read TGTGCCAGCAGCCAAGGTGGACTAGCGGGAGTGGATGAGCAGTTCTTC.